This TCR beta chain was identified during a study of blood T cells in healthy people across ages. Note on this clonotype: The antigen remains undetermined.

Using a J-beta primer mix together with a sample-barcoded 5' primer, a second PCR was run for roughly 6 to 12 cycles. TCRdb called the 5' RACE reads again in MiXCR, with one record for every CDR3 protein. The profile shows hundreds of thousands of distinct CDR3 sequences, 56% of them singletons. The study, taken as a whole, reports: Strong correlation linked observed beta diversity and percent naive T cells.

Input material: blood. This receptor was identified in a man aged 35 to 55 in good health.

CDR3 in amino acids: CSARGPTNEKLFF. The DNA of the CDR3 is TGCAGCGCGAGAGGCCCAACTAATGAAAAACTGTTTTTT. This chain uses TRBV29-1 with TRBJ1-4, with D uncertain. The V end was cut by 7 bases, the J end by 0 bases, with 9 bases between. CDR3 size: 13 residues. The V gene's germline CDR1 is SQVTM and CDR2 ANQGSEA. Variable domain in full (rest from reference TRBV29-1 and TRBJ1-4): SAVISQKPSRDICQRGTSLTIQCQVDSQVTMMFWYRQQPGQSLTLIATANQGSEATYESGFVIDKFPISRPNLTFSTLTVSNMSPEDSSIYLCSARGPTNEKLFFGSGTQLSVL.